This TCR beta chain was documented in a study of T cell responses to AZD1222 COVID-19 vaccine. General study results and limits: Of spike-specific TCRs, nearly half reportedly target regions left unmutated in variants. The peak T cell response came first, and repertoires were sampled only after it. With two AZD1222 doses given, Spike-specific TCR breadth and depth both rose. Clonal diversity was possibly underestimated, and white British individuals and females predominated among donors.

Sequencing used immunoSEQ multiplex PCR; TCRdb keeps in-frame clones, though not all of them. Here the sample spans 150,000 to 200,000 clones, 85% to 90% being singletons. With regard to this clone: Its antigen is not identified.

The sequence was collected from an adult in good health. The specimen was peripheral blood, collected on day 0 of MenACWY control vaccination.

In DNA, the CDR3 is TGTGCCAGCACCGATCTGGGGGGCCATGAGCAGTTCTTC. As protein: CASTDLGGHEQFF. This chain uses TRBV27 with TRBJ2-1; TRBD1 or TRBD2 may be the D gene (6 bases each). Germline assignment: CDR1 MNHEY and CDR2 SMNVEV (reference sequence). Trimming cost V 7 bases and J 8 bases, with 15 bases left between them. The CDR3 loop spans 13 amino acids.